This is a list of T cell receptor beta chains from one sample in a study of blood T cell repertoires in COVID-19. Data came from immunoSEQ multiplex PCR; TCRdb stores just in-frame clones and leaves some out. The sample consists of 150,000 or so clones, almost 90% of them appearing once. Sequencing input: peripheral blood. These receptors were obtained from a woman between 55 and 75 years old with acute or convalescent COVID-19. CDR3s include the opening cysteine and the closing phenylalanine or tryptophan. The D gene is left open where the match is weak. Some rows mark clone size as missing; the rest say once, few, many or name a class of expanded clone.

cdr3_nt cdr3_aa clone_size j_call v_call d_call
TGCGCCAGCAGCTTAGACGACAGGGGGCACGGCTACACCTTC CASSLDDRGHGYTF . TRBJ1-2 TRBV5-1 TRBD1
TGTGCCAGCAGTTCTCTCCAACTCTCTGGAAACACCATATATTTT CASSSLQLSGNTIYF . TRBJ1-3 TRBV28 .
TGTGCCAGCAGCGCCTTCGGGCAGGGTGGTGAAAAACTGTTTTTT CASSAFGQGGEKLFF once TRBJ1-4 TRBV6-4 .
TGTGCCATCAGTGAGTCCAGTGGGAGGGACTATGGCTACACCTTC CAISESSGRDYGYTF . TRBJ1-2 TRBV10-3 .
TGTGCCAGCAGCGTAGCTGAAGTAGCGGGGGGGCCCCCAGATACGCAGTATTTT CASSVAEVAGGPPDTQYF . TRBJ2-3 TRBV9 TRBD2
TGTGCCAGCAGCTTGGCGGGACAGAGCTACAATGAGCAGTTCTTC CASSLAGQSYNEQFF . TRBJ2-1 TRBV5-4 TRBD1
TGTGCCAGCAGCTTACACTCTGGGGCCAACGTCCTGACTTTC CASSLHSGANVLTF . TRBJ2-6 TRBV7-6 .
TGTGCCAGCAGCGTAGGGCGCGGGGGAACCACAGATACGCAGTATTTT CASSVGRGGTTDTQYF . TRBJ2-3 TRBV9 TRBD2
TGTGCTAGCAGCCCGCAACTAGCGGGGGGCCAGAATGAGCAGTTCTTC CASSPQLAGGQNEQFF . TRBJ2-1 TRBV7-7 TRBD2
TGTGCCAGCTCACCACCAGTGAGAGTCGGGGGGACTGAAGCTTTCTTT CASSPPVRVGGTEAFF . TRBJ1-1 TRBV18 .
TGTGCCAGCATTTCACGAGGGGGCTCAGATACGCAGTATTTT CASISRGGSDTQYF . TRBJ2-3 TRBV28 TRBD1